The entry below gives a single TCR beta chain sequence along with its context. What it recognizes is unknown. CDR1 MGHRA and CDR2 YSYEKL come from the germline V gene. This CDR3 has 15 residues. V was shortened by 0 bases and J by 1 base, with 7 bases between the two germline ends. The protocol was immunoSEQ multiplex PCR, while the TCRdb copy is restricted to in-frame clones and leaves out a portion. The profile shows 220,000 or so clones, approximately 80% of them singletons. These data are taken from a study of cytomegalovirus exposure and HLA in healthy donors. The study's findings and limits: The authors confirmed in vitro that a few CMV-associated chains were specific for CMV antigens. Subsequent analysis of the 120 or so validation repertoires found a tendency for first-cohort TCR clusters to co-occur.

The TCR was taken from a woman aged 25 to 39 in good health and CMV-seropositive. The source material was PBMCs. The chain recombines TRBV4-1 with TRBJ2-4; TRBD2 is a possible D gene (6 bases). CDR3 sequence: CASSQEGGAKNIQYF. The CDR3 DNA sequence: TGCGCCAGCAGCCAAGAGGGGGGTGCCAAAAACATTCAGTACTTC.